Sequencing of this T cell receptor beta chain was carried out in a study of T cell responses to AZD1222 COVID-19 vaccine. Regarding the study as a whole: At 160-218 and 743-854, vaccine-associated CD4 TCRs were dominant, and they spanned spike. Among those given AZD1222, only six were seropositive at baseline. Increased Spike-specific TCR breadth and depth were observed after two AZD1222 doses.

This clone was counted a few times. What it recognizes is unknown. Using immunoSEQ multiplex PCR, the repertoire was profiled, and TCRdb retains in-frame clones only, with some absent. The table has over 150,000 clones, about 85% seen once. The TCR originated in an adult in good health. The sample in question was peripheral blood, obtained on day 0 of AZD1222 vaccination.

The CDR3 reads CASSDFRDPKRDGYTF. The CDR3 region has the DNA TGTGCCAGCAGTGACTTCCGGGACCCCAAGAGGGATGGCTACACCTTC. V is TRBV6-6 and J is TRBJ1-2, with D possibly TRBD1 on 5 matching bases. Germline V gene lookup returns CDR1 MNHNY and CDR2 SVGAGI (reference sequence). This CDR3 has 16 amino acids. Trimming removed 5 bases from V and 6 bases from J, with 22 bases in between.